This is a list of T cell receptor beta chains from one sample in a study of cytomegalovirus exposure and HLA in healthy donors. Generated by immunoSEQ multiplex PCR, the TCRdb table keeps only in-frame clones and is missing some. The repertoire has about 130,000 clones, roughly three quarters of them found once; the top ten carry about 1.8%. Sequenced: PBMCs. These receptors were collected from a woman aged 40 to 50 in good health and CMV-seronegative. Each CDR3 is given without its conserved first and last residue. The order of the fields is CDR3 protein, D gene, J gene, V gene. D genes are given only for firm matches.

cdr3_aa: ASSEAEDGSDTQY
d_call: .
j_call: TRBJ2-3
v_call: TRBV6-1

cdr3_aa: ASSLGQGGTDTQY
d_call: TRBD1
j_call: TRBJ2-3
v_call: TRBV7-3

cdr3_aa: ASSYYAGYEQY
d_call: .
j_call: TRBJ2-7
v_call: TRBV6-5

cdr3_aa: ASSWRRGGPETQY
d_call: TRBD2
j_call: TRBJ2-5
v_call: TRBV11-2

cdr3_aa: ASSPRGQAHSGNTIY
d_call: .
j_call: TRBJ1-3
v_call: TRBV7-9

cdr3_aa: ASSAPGTGTDTEAF
d_call: TRBD1
j_call: TRBJ1-1
v_call: TRBV7-9

cdr3_aa: ASSPLAGEHNEQF
d_call: TRBD2
j_call: TRBJ2-1
v_call: TRBV4-1

cdr3_aa: ASTSPGLAGEGHAGELF
d_call: TRBD2
j_call: TRBJ2-2
v_call: TRBV27

cdr3_aa: ASSYEAGHGELF
d_call: .
j_call: TRBJ2-2
v_call: TRBV6-5

cdr3_aa: ASSTNTGVDGYT
d_call: TRBD1
j_call: TRBJ1-2
v_call: TRBV2

cdr3_aa: AWSTGGRVVGQPQH
d_call: TRBD1
j_call: TRBJ1-5
v_call: TRBV30

cdr3_aa: SAPYSPNEQF
d_call: .
j_call: TRBJ2-1
v_call: TRBV29-1

cdr3_aa: ASSLLVGQGLPRSSYEQY
d_call: TRBD1
j_call: .
v_call: TRBV28

cdr3_aa: ASSGGGGYGYT
d_call: .
j_call: TRBJ1-2
v_call: TRBV6-1

cdr3_aa: AITSSPRSGQYNEQF
d_call: .
j_call: TRBJ2-1
v_call: TRBV10-3

cdr3_aa: ASSPWASSETQY
d_call: .
j_call: TRBJ2-5
v_call: TRBV27

cdr3_aa: ASSQDEGGGNQPQH
d_call: .
j_call: TRBJ1-5
v_call: TRBV4-1

cdr3_aa: ASSYSGGYTDTQY
d_call: TRBD2
j_call: TRBJ2-3
v_call: TRBV7-2

cdr3_aa: ASTSPGGAFSYGYT
d_call: TRBD1
j_call: TRBJ1-2
v_call: TRBV19